What follows describes a single T cell receptor (beta chain). Time point of the sample: sample taken at primary tumor resection. Tumor, nontumor lung or frozen PBMC supplied whole RNA, sequenced without sorting. Individual TCR cDNA molecules each bore their own unique molecular identifier. One entry per CDR3 protein, called by TCRdb with MiXCR from the 5' RACE reads. The sample has tens of thousands of distinct CDR3 sequences; approximately 21% are singletons. This record comes from a study of spatial heterogeneity in lung cancer. Germline V CDR1 and CDR2: SEHNR, FQNEAQ (reference sequence). The CDR3 has 13 residues. V lost 5 bases to trimming and J lost 6 bases, with 14 bases between them.

The sequence was collected from a male donor with early-stage non-small cell lung cancer. This chain uses TRBV7-9 with TRBJ2-7, with D unclear. The material sequenced was PBMCs, taken at surgery. CDR3 loop: CASSPGRVTEQYF. DNA of the CDR3: TGTGCCAGCAGCCCAGGACGGGTAACCGAGCAGTACTTC. Supplemented by reference TRBV7-9 and TRBJ2-7, the full variable domain reads DTGVSQNPRHKITKRGQNVTFRCDPISEHNRLYWYRQTLGQGPEFLTYFQNEAQLEKSRLLSDRFSAERPKGSFSTLEIQRTEQGDSAMYLCASSPGRVTEQYFGPGTRLTVT.